This T cell receptor beta chain stems from a study of T cells after yellow fever vaccination (dated by TCRdb to the late 2010s). Regarding the study in general: The SMART-Seq v4 Ultra Low Input RNA kit was used to prepare libraries from fractions with low cell numbers. To track T-cell clones before and after primary and booster YFV17D yellow fever vaccination, bulk TCR alpha and beta repertoires were sequenced longitudinally. Two healthy male donors, one aged 18 to 30 and one aged 30 to 40 years, made up the cohort. Bulk PBMC replicates and cell subsets were isolated from blood drawn at multiple timepoints before and after both primary and secondary immunization. The full study reports these points: After the booster, most clones that had expanded after primary vaccination were detected again (around 97% of CD4 and around nine tenths of CD8), suggesting broad maintenance of memory. A small fraction of clonotypes showed up in both the CD4 and CD8 compartments, probably as a result of convergent recombination. The study included only a couple of donors, which limits how far the findings can be generalized. Compared with the primary T-cell response, the secondary T-cell response was faster but weaker, reaching its peak on day 5 rather than on day 15. Because abundant contaminating clonotypes from the bulk population could be contained in FACS-sorted repertoires, computational filtering was required.

The junction carries 10 bases between V and J, which are trimmed by 0 bases and 4 bases respectively. In the germline V gene, CDR1 corresponds to SQVTM and CDR2 to ANQGSEA. From the cysteine through the phenylalanine, the CDR3 covers 14 amino acids. Just CDR3 DNA is preserved here, 42 bases in frame from base 1. These reads were obtained on an Illumina NovaSeq 6000. TCR cDNA was synthesized by 5'RACE template switching, which introduced a universal primer site and unique molecular identifiers. cDNA synthesis was primed from both the TCR alpha and TCR beta constant segments. Two PCR steps were used to amplify libraries, with sample barcodes and sequencing adapters being added in the second step. Sequencing of libraries was performed on Illumina HiSeq 2500 (2x100 bp) or NovaSeq (2x150 bp). Turning to the authors' computational methods: MIGEC handled demultiplexing of reads and collapsing into UMI consensus sequences, while MiXCR performed V(D)J alignment. Vaccine-responding clonotypes were identified with edgeR using replicate PBMC samples, with FDR below 0.01 and a log2 fold change above 5 up to day 15 being required. CD4 or CD8 identity was assigned to each bulk clonotype according to whether the clonotype was present at higher abundance in the sequenced CD4 repertoire or the sequenced CD8 repertoire. TCRdb itself trimmed the public reads at Q25 with fastp, ran MiXCR and retained productive beta chains. Each CDR3 protein gets just one entry, which takes the most common genes and DNA from the rows behind it. These V and J calls originate from TCRdb's pipeline instead of the authors' own analysis. The table for this sample lists some 220,000 distinct CDR3 sequences; approximately 3% of them were counted only once. Around 3.2% of the sample is in the top ten clones.

This clonotype was detected only a few times. There is no known antigen for this receptor. No per-base quality is available; no much larger clone lies one base away. The label giving this sample's treatment or condition can be read as: live attenuated yellow fever vaccine strain. PBMCs were isolated from peripheral blood using a standard Ficoll-Paque protocol. CD4 and CD8 T-cell fractions were isolated with Dynabeads CD4 and CD8 positive selection kits. TriZol was used to extract RNA from bulk PBMCs, CD4 and CD8 fractions, and dextramer-positive and dextramer-negative fractions. The source was CD4+ T cells sorted from PBMCs, collected 10 days after the yellow fever booster vaccination. The TCR sequence derives from a man younger than 35 who received the YFV17D yellow fever vaccine. The chain is assembled from TRBV29-1 and TRBJ2-1, with the D gene too uncertain to name. CDR3 sequence: CSVEDGQEYNEQFF. The DNA sequence is TGCAGCGTTGAAGACGGGCAGGAATACAATGAGCAGTTCTTC.